This T cell receptor (beta chain) originates from a study of blood T cell repertoires in COVID-19 (dated by TCRdb to about 2020). Regarding the study in general: Collaborator samples came from the United States, Italy and Spain and covered acute and convalescent phases of COVID-19. Subjects who had been exposed to COVID-19, were actively infected with it, or had recovered from it provided the deeply sampled blood TCRbeta repertoires that made up the dataset. Where available, HLA class I and class II types were taken from metadata supplied by the sample provider and were not determined by assay-based typing. The prospective study material was composed of cDNA or gDNA derived from T cells, B-cell-depleted T cells, or PBMCs. The samples were drawn from the first 160 participants of the ongoing ImmuneRACE study and from 1,254 subjects provided by 6 global collaborators. A de-identified subject ID, COVID-19 status, age in years and sex were almost always included in the sample metadata. A freely available public database, intended as a resource for researchers studying the immune response to SARS-CoV-2, is where the repertoires were released. The investigation overall reported the following: How much clinical and demographic metadata was included differed by source and by participant, and the metadata was provided uncurated.

The immunoSEQ Assay, a bias-controlled multiplex PCR, was used to amplify TCRbeta CDR3 regions from genomic DNA. The original pipeline was this. The number of nucleated cells in each sample was estimated from the amplification of reference gene primers within the assay. To quantify the absolute abundance of each unique TCRbeta CDR3 rearrangement, sequence reads were collapsed and filtered. For each sample, productive Simpson clonality was calculated by taking the square root of Simpson's diversity index across productive rearrangements. Drawn from immuneACCESS, this table holds only the in-frame rearrangements with V and J called that TCRdb kept. Clones are partly lost; checked studies trace under half to an unresolved V gene and leave the rest unexplained. The V and J calls and clone size were taken over from that table, and D and trimming were inferred from the DNA. Recorded for this sample are approximately 470,000 clones; roughly 87% of them occurred a single time. The ten largest clonotypes hold roughly 0.7% of the sample.

In the prospective study, participants were about 18 to 95 years old, resided in approximately 25 geographic areas of the United States, and were enrolled through a virtual design. Cohort assignment in the prospective study relied on participant-reported clinical history from a screening survey and a study questionnaire. For ImmuneRACE Cohort 3, a participant was defined as recovered based on two consecutive negative NP/OP PCR tests, clearance by a healthcare professional, or resolution of symptoms. Each participant in the prospective study had whole blood, serum and a nasopharyngeal or oropharyngeal swab collected by mobile phlebotomists. Prospective study participants could optionally give additional blood draws and questionnaires over an approximately 2-month period. Before DNA extraction, prospective study blood samples were shipped either frozen or at room temperature. CDR1 SNHLY and CDR2 FYNNEI are derived from the germline V gene. V and J lose 2 bases and 4 bases, and a span of 8 bases separates them. The CDR3 has 14 amino acids, counting the end cysteine and phenylalanine. Only the CDR3 region is kept as DNA, spanning 42 bases read in frame from base 1.

About this clone itself: No cognate antigen has been identified for it. It has no much larger one-base neighbor in the sample; base qualities were not kept.

The rearranged chain carries TRBV2 and TRBJ1-4, with no D gene named confidently. This clonotype originated in a woman younger than 35 who had recovered from COVID-19. Sequences were obtained from PBMCs or T cells enriched from blood (not recorded which). The CDR3 region: CASSENRLNEKLFF. At the DNA level, the sequence is TGTGCCAGCAGTGAAAACCGACTTAATGAAAAACTGTTTTTT.